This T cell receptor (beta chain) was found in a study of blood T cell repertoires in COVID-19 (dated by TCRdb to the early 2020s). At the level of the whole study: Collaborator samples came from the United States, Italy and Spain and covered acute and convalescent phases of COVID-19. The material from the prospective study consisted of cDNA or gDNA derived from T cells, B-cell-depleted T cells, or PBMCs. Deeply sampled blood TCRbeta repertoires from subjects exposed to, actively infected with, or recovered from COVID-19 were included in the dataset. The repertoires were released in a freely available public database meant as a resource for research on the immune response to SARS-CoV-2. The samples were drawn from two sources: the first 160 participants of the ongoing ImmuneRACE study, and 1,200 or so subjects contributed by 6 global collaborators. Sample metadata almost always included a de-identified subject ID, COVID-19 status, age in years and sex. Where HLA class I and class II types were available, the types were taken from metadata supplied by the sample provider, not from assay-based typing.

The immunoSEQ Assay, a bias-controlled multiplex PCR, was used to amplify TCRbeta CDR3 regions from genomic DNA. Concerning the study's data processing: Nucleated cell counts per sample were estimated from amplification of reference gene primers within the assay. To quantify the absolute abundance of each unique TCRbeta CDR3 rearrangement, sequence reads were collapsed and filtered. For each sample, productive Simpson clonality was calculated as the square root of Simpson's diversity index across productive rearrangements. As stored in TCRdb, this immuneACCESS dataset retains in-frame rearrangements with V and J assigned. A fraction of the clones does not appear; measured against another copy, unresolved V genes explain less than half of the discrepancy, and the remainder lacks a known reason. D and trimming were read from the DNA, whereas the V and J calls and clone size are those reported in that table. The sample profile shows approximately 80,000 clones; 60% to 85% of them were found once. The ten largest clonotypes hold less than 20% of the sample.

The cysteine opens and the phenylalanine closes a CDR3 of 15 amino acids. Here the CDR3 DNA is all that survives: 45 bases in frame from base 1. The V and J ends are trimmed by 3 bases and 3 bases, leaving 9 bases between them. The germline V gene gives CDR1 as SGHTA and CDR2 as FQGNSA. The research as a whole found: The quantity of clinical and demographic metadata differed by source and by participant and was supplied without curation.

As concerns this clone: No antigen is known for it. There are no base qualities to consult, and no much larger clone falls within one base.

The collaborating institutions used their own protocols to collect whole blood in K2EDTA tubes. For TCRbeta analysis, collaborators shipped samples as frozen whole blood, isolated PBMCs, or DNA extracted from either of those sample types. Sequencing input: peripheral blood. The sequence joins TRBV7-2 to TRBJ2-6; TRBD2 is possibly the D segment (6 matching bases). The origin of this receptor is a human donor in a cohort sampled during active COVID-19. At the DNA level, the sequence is TGTGCCAGCAGCTTGGGGAGGAATGGGGCCAACGTCCTGACTTTC. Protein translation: CASSLGRNGANVLTF.